The 30 T cell receptor beta chains reported below all come from one sample, sequenced in a study of response to subunit inactivated influenza vaccine. In TCRdb, the RT-PCR reads were re-called with MiXCR into one record per CDR3 protein. The table lists roughly 700,000 distinct CDR3 sequences, more than 11% of them singletons. The sequencing here drew on PBMCs from blood, taken around 15 days before vaccination. Receptors were obtained from a man aged 50 or older who received an inactivated influenza vaccine.

A few counts support this clonotype. The rearrangement links TRBV4-1 to TRBJ2-1, with D uncertain. Germline CDR1 is MGHRA and CDR2 is YSYEKL. Trimming pared 1 base from V and 7 bases from J, leaving 8 bases between. This CDR3 spans 13 amino acids. As DNA, the CDR3 is TGCGCCAGCAGCCAAGTCCGCTTTAATGAGCAGTTCTTC. This sequence encodes CASSQVRFNEQFF.

The chain couples TRBV15 to TRBJ1-3, with 7 nucleotides matching TRBD1. Germline CDR1 reads LNHNV; CDR2 reads YYDKDF (reference sequence). J was trimmed by 3 bases and V by 4 bases; bases with no gene match: 3. This CDR3 has 14 residues. CDR3 residues: CATSIDRVGNTIYF. The CDR3 DNA reads TGTGCCACCAGCATCGACAGGGTTGGAAACACCATATATTTT.

J is TRBJ2-1 and V is TRBV2; possibly TRBD1 for D (6 bases). V shed 1 base and J shed 4 bases, with 14 bases lying between them. There are 16 residues in the CDR3. Germline V gene lookup returns CDR1 SNHLY and CDR2 FYNNEI. The CDR3 here is CASSEGGQKPYNEQFF. CDR3 coding DNA: TGTGCCAGCAGTGAAGGCGGACAGAAGCCATACAATGAGCAGTTCTTC.

This clonotype has a handful of counts. The rearrangement joins TRBV2 to TRBJ1-2, with 7 positions matching TRBD1. V gave up 2 bases and J gave up 4 bases; unmatched junction bases: 7. The CDR3 runs to 15 residues. Germline loops: CDR1 SNHLY, CDR2 FYNNEI. In nucleotides, the CDR3 is TGTGCCAGCAGTGAAAGCCCCGGGACAGTCTATGGCTACACCTTC. The encoded protein is CASSESPGTVYGYTF.

In this sample, this clonotype turned up a few times. The chain joins TRBV5-5 to TRBJ1-2; D not resolved. Per the germline V gene, CDR1 is SGHKS and CDR2 is YYEKEE (reference sequence). Deletions cut 0 bases from V and 10 bases from J, with 13 bases between. CDR3 length: 13 residues. The CDR3 DNA follows: TGTGCCAGCAGCTTGGATCTCCAATCTGACTACACCTTC. Its protein is CASSLDLQSDYTF.

The J gene is TRBJ2-1, the V gene TRBV28, with 12 nucleotides matching TRBD1. The germline CDR1 and CDR2 sequences are MDHEN and SYDVKM. The CDR3 runs to 15 residues. The junction had 8 bases not matched to a gene; V was cut back by 5 bases and J by 9 bases. CDR3 loop: CASSAPGQGAFEQFF. CDR3 DNA sequence: TGTGCCAGCAGTGCCCCGGGACAGGGGGCGTTTGAGCAGTTCTTC.

The gene calls are TRBV18 and TRBJ2-1, with 14 bases aligning to TRBD2. V gave up 3 bases and J gave up 7 bases; unmatched junction bases: 8. There are 17 residues in the CDR3. The germline V gene encodes CDR1 KGHSH and CDR2 LQKENI. The CDR3 here is CASSPAGTSGGQNEQFF. As DNA, the CDR3 is TGTGCCAGCTCACCCGCCGGGACTAGCGGGGGCCAAAATGAGCAGTTCTTC.

A few counts support this clonotype. The junction and the germline gene differ at one end; a read error may be behind it. This CDR3 is CGAFRYIQYF. The CDR3 nucleotides are TGCGGGGCATTTAGATACATTCAGTACTTC. The chain joins TRBV12-3 or TRBV12-4 to TRBJ2-4; D may match TRBD1 or TRBD2 (5 bases each). The CDR3 has 10 amino acids.

The chain has TRBV27 and TRBJ2-7, with D possibly TRBD1 on 5 matching bases. CDR3 size: 18 residues. The germline V and J ends were trimmed by 2 bases and 3 bases, with 23 bases remaining between them. Germline V CDR1 and CDR2: MNHEY, SMNVEV (reference sequence). The CDR3, as DNA: TGTGCCAGCAGTTTAAGCGTAATGGCGGACAACGTGTTCTACGAGCAGTACTTC. Translating gives CASSLSVMADNVFYEQYF.

This chain joins TRBV12-3 or TRBV12-4 and TRBJ2-7; 7 positions match TRBD1. This CDR3 has 14 residues. The trim removed 2 bases at V and 2 bases at J, leaving 3 bases unmatched. In DNA form, the CDR3 reads TGTGCCAGCAGTTTAAAGGGGGCTCCCTACGAGCAGTACTTC. This codes for CASSLKGAPYEQYF.

This clonotype was counted a few times. The chain employs TRBV29-1 and TRBJ1-1; D gene unclear. The V end lost 3 bases, the J end lost 0 bases, and 8 bases lay between the germline ends. The CDR3 consists of 13 residues. Per germline, CDR1 SQVTM and CDR2 ANQGSEA. The CDR3 spells CSVDAYMNTEAFF. The CDR3 DNA reads as TGCAGCGTTGACGCATATATGAACACTGAAGCTTTCTTT.

This sequence joins TRBV5-1 and TRBJ2-1; 7 positions agree with TRBD1. The CDR3 has 15 amino acids. After removal of 4 bases from V and 2 bases from J, the junction contained 6 bases not matched to a gene. Germline lookup yields CDR1 SGHRS and CDR2 YFSETQ. CDR3: CASSPLTGAYNEQFF. The CDR3 coding sequence is TGCGCCAGCAGCCCTCTAACAGGGGCCTACAATGAGCAGTTCTTC.

V usage is TRBV5-6 and J usage is TRBJ2-5; 7 bases fit TRBD2. The CDR3 extends over 15 amino acids. Looked up from germline, CDR1 is SGHDT and CDR2 is YYEEEE. Losses at the gene ends were 1 base for V and 5 bases for J; bases not matched to a gene: 8. The DNA of the CDR3 is TGTGCCAGCAGCTTGTCGGGACTACCCATGGAGACCCAGTACTTC. Translation gives CASSLSGLPMETQYF.

This chain uses TRBV12-3 or TRBV12-4 with TRBJ1-2; TRBD1 matches at 9 bases. Losses at the gene ends were 5 bases for V and 2 bases for J; bases not matched to a gene: 12. The CDR3 has 17 residues. DNA for the CDR3: TGTGCCAGCAGTGCCGCGGGGACAGGGATGGCCAACTATGGCTACACCTTC. Protein product: CASSAAGTGMANYGYTF.

The V gene is TRBV5-1, the J gene TRBJ1-2; TRBD1 agrees at 8 bases. Germline trimming cut 4 bases from V and 1 base from J; bases unmatched to any gene: 6. The germline CDR1 and CDR2 sequences are SGHRS and YFSETQ. The CDR3 loop spans 15 amino acids. The chain's CDR3 is CASSPQGAVNYGYTF. Written as DNA, the CDR3 is TGCGCCAGCAGCCCTCAGGGGGCCGTTAACTATGGCTACACCTTC.

This clonotype was seen only a few times. This chain's CDR3 is CASSRPQGRKFF. In nucleotides, the CDR3 is TGTGCCAGCAGCCGACCCCAGGGGCGAAAGTTCTTC. The chain couples TRBV6-6 to TRBJ2-1; maybe TRBD1 (6 bases). The length of the CDR3 is 12 residues. The V end lost 6 bases, the J end lost 14 bases, and 17 bases lay between the germline ends. CDR1 MNHNY and CDR2 SVGAGI come from the germline V gene (reference sequence).

This clonotype was seen a handful of times. This chain connects TRBV10-3 to TRBJ2-7, with D possibly being TRBD2 (6 bases). CDR3 length: 14 residues. Germline V gene lookup returns CDR1 ENHRY and CDR2 SYGVKD. V dropped 2 bases and J dropped 2 bases, with 10 bases sitting between them. Here the CDR3 DNA reads TGTGCCATCAGTGAGAGCGGGTCAACCTACGAGCAGTACTTC. It specifies CAISESGSTYEQYF.

This clonotype occurred a few times. The chain joins TRBV28 to TRBJ2-7, with D possibly TRBD1 on 5 matching bases. CDR3 length equals 13 residues. Trimming left V 6 bases short and J 7 bases short, with 16 bases between. Germline CDR1 is MDHEN and CDR2 is SYDVKM. This CDR3 is CASRTDTLGEQYF. The CDR3 DNA reads as TGTGCCAGCAGGACAGACACCCTTGGGGAGCAGTACTTC.

This clonotype was observed at least ten times. This rearrangement joins TRBV3-1 to TRBJ1-4; D uncertain. The germline V and J ends were trimmed by 6 bases and 0 bases, with 14 bases remaining between them. The germline V gene encodes CDR1 LGHDT and CDR2 YNNKEL (reference sequence). The CDR3 spans 16 residues. CDR3 sequence: CASRLDGSATNEKLFF. DNA of the CDR3: TGTGCCAGCAGACTCGACGGTAGTGCAACTAATGAAAAACTGTTTTTT.

J is TRBJ1-4 and V is TRBV5-1; 7 bases line up with TRBD1. Germline CDR1 reads SGHRS; CDR2 reads YFSETQ. V lost 3 bases, J lost 8 bases, and 16 bases stayed unmatched. The CDR3 sequence is 17 residues long. The CDR3 sequence: CASSSYSSTGHGEKLFF. DNA for the CDR3: TGCGCCAGCAGCTCCTACTCGTCGACAGGGCACGGAGAAAAACTGTTTTTT.

The chain links TRBV18 to TRBJ2-7; D call uncertain. V lost 8 bases to trimming and J lost 4 bases, with 12 bases between them. The germline gives CDR1 KGHSH, CDR2 LQKENI. The CDR3 sequence is 12 residues long. The CDR3 DNA sequence: TGTGCCAGCGCACTCGCCTCTTACGAGCAGTACTTC. This encodes CASALASYEQYF.

This clonotype has just a few counts. The CDR3 spells CASSRSGGISDTQYF. DNA for the CDR3: TGCGCCAGCAGTCGGTCGGGGGGAATCTCAGATACGCAGTATTTT. The chain uses TRBV5-1 and TRBJ2-3; 7 bases map to TRBD2. Germline V gene data show CDR1 as SGHRS and CDR2 as YFSETQ. This CDR3 region has 15 residues. Losses at the gene ends were 5 bases for V and 4 bases for J; bases not matched to a gene: 10.

The sample holds a few counts of this clonotype. The V and J genes are TRBV27 and TRBJ2-7; 9 nucleotides align to TRBD2. The CDR3 length is 15 residues. The trim removed 5 bases at V and 2 bases at J, leaving 7 bases unmatched. Germline-derived CDR1 and CDR2 are MNHEY and SMNVEV (reference sequence). The CDR3 DNA follows: TGTGCCAGCAGTCCGAAGACTAGCGGTCCCTACGAGCAGTACTTC. Protein product: CASSPKTSGPYEQYF.

This clonotype was detected ten times or more. The J gene is TRBJ2-1, the V gene TRBV9; D uncertain. The CDR3 runs to 16 residues. Germline V CDR1 and CDR2: SGDLS, YYNGEE. Deletions cut 0 bases from V and 0 bases from J, with 10 bases between. The CDR3: CASSVGESSSYNEQFF. The CDR3 region has the DNA TGTGCCAGCAGCGTAGGGGAAAGTAGCTCCTACAATGAGCAGTTCTTC.

This clonotype was counted between two and nine times. The chain combines TRBV29-1 with TRBJ1-2, with TRBD1 matching 11 bases. This CDR3 has 14 amino acids. The V and J ends lost 5 bases and 2 bases, in that order; junction bases with no gene match: 4. Per the germline V gene, CDR1 is SQVTM and CDR2 is ANQGSEA. CDR3 protein: CSVWTGGPNYGYTF. DNA of the CDR3: TGCAGCGTTTGGACAGGGGGCCCGAACTATGGCTACACCTTC.

This clonotype came up a few times. The chain is built from TRBV7-2 and TRBJ2-4; possibly TRBD1 for D (6 bases). Per germline, CDR1 SGHTA and CDR2 FQGNSA. V lost 5 bases and J 9 bases, leaving 17 bases between the germline ends. CDR3 size: 14 residues. CDR3 protein: CASSHQQGAGIQYF. DNA of the CDR3: TGTGCCAGCAGCCACCAACAGGGTGCGGGCATTCAGTACTTC.

V and J are TRBV7-2 and TRBJ1-1; 7 nucleotides line up with TRBD1. CDR1 is SGHTA, CDR2 FQGNSA, per germline. The CDR3 has 15 residues. The J segment lost 2 bases and the V segment lost 5 bases, leaving 8 bases of the junction unmatched. CDR3 amino acids: CASSDRTGVNTEAFF. DNA for the CDR3: TGTGCCAGCAGCGATCGAACAGGGGTTAACACTGAAGCTTTCTTT.

The chain employs TRBV4-2 and TRBJ1-2; D ambiguous. There are 13 residues in the CDR3. Trimming removed 5 bases from V and 0 bases from J, with 7 bases in between. CDR1 is LGHNA, CDR2 YNFKEQ, per germline. In nucleotides, the CDR3 is TGTGCCAGCAGCGCTAGTGCTAACTATGGCTACACCTTC. The encoded protein is CASSASANYGYTF.

The chain uses TRBV29-1 and TRBJ2-6; TRBD1 matches 8 bases. There are 18 residues in the CDR3. V gave up 3 bases and J gave up 1 base; unmatched junction bases: 11. Germline CDR1 is SQVTM and CDR2 is ANQGSEA. CDR3 loop: CSVERAGGVWSGANVLTF. For the CDR3, the DNA is TGCAGCGTTGAGAGGGCAGGGGGCGTCTGGTCTGGGGCCAACGTCCTGACTTTC.

This clonotype was found a few times. This chain connects TRBV5-1 to TRBJ2-2, with 7 bases aligning to TRBD1. The CDR3 runs 18 residues. Germline CDR1 and CDR2: SGHRS and YFSETQ. Trimming cost V 4 bases and J 3 bases; bases outside gene matches: 15. The CDR3 spells CASSQITGAFGYTGELFF. The CDR3 DNA is TGCGCCAGCAGCCAGATTACAGGGGCCTTCGGATACACCGGGGAGCTGTTTTTT.